This TCR beta chain was retrieved from a study of blood T cell repertoires in COVID-19. Overall study: The United States, Italy and Spain supplied acute and convalescent COVID-19 samples.

The data were produced by immunoSEQ multiplex PCR, yet TCRdb's version contains in-frame clones alone and is incomplete. The table records nearly 40,000 clones, over 65% of them present only once. This CDR3 is 14 amino acids long. Per the germline V gene, CDR1 is MNHEY and CDR2 is SVGAGI. With 3 bases removed from V and 4 bases from J, the gap between germline ends came to 9 bases. This sequence originates from a man aged 50 to 59 with active or convalescent COVID-19. The chain joins TRBV6-5 to TRBJ2-2; D is unresolved. Sequencing was performed on peripheral blood. CDR3 sequence: CASSYSSPTGELFF. The DNA of the CDR3 is TGTGCCAGCAGTTATAGTAGCCCCACCGGGGAGCTGTTTTTT.